This TCR beta chain was obtained from a study of blood T cell repertoires in COVID-19. Study overall: The analysed material was cDNA or gDNA that came from T cells, B-cell-depleted T cells, or PBMCs.

In Seattle, patients joined the study during active infection and were tracked longitudinally. In the source study's methods: Reference gene primer amplification gave estimated nucleated cell counts. Using immunoSEQ multiplex PCR, the repertoire was profiled, and TCRdb retains in-frame clones only, with some absent. V, J and clone size are those of that table, while D and trimming were read from the DNA. The sample records about 480,000 clones, roughly 89% being singletons. This TCR was sampled from a man younger than 30 with COVID-19, enrolled during active disease. Sequenced sample: peripheral blood.

DNA of the CDR3: TGCGCCAGCAGCTTGGTCCAGGCTTCTAATGAAAAACTGTTTTTT. Translation gives CASSLVQASNEKLFF. V is TRBV5-1 and J is TRBJ1-4, with D hard to call. V lost 0 bases and J 3 bases, leaving 9 bases between the germline ends. CDR3 length equals 15 residues. Germline CDR1 SGHRS, CDR2 YFSETQ.